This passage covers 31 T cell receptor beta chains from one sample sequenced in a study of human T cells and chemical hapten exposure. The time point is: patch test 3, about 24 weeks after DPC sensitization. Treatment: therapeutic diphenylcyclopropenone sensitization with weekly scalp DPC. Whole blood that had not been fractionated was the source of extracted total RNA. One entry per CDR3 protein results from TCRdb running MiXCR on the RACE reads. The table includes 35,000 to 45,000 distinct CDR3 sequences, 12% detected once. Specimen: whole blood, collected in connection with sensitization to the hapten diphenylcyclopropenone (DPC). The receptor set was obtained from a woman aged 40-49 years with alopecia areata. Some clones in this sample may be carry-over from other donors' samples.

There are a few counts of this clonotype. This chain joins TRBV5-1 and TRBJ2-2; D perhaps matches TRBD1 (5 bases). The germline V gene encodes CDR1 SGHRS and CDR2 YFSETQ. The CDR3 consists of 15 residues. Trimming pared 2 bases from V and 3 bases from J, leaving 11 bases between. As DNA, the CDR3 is TGCGCCAGCAGCTTCGACAGTCGAGACACCGGGGAGCTGTTTTTT. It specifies CASSFDSRDTGELFF.

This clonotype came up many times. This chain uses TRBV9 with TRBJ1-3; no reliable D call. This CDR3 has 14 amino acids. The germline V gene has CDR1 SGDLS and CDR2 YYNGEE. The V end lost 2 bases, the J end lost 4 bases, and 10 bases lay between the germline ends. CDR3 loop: CASSVGGPGNTIYF. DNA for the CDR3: TGTGCCAGCAGCGTCGGAGGTCCAGGAAACACCATATATTTT.

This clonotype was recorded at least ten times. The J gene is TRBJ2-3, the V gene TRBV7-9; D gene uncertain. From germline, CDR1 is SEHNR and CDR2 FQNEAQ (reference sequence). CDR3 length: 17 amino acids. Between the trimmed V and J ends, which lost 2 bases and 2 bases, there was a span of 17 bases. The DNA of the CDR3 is TGTGCCAGCAGCTTACCACCTTCTACGCTGACCACAGATACGCAGTATTTT. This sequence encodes CASSLPPSTLTTDTQYF.

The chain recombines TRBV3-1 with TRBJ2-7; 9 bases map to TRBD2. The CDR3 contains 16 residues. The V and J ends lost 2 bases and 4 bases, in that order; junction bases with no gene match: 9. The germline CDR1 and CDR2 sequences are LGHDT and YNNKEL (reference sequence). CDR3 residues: CASSQYAPTSGYEQYF. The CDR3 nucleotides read TGTGCCAGCAGCCAATATGCCCCGACTAGCGGATACGAGCAGTACTTC.

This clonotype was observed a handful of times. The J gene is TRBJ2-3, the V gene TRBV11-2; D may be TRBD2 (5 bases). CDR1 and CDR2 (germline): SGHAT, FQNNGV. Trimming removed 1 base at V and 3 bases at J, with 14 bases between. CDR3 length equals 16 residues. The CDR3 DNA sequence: TGTGCCAGCAGCTTAGCCCGTCGGGGTCCTACAGATACGCAGTATTTT. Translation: CASSLARRGPTDTQYF.

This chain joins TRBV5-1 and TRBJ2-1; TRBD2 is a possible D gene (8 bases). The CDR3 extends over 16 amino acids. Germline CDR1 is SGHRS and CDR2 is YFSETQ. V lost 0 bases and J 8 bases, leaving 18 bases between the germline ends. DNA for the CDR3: TGCGCCAGCAGCTTGGCCGGGAGGGGGCAAATGGATGAGCAGTTCTTC. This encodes CASSLAGRGQMDEQFF.

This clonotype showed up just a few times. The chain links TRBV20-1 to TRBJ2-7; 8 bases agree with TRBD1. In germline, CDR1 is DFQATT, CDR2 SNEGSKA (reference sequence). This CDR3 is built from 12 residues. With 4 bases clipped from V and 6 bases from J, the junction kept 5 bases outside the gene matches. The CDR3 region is CSAIRQGIEQYF. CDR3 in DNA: TGCAGTGCTATCCGACAGGGGATCGAGCAGTACTTC.

Here the CDR3 DNA reads TGTGCCAGCAGCCCACGTAGGGCCAGCTCCTACGAGCAGTACTTC. Translation: CASSPRRASSYEQYF. V usage is TRBV9 and J usage is TRBJ2-7; D is undetermined. The CDR3 is 15 amino acids. Germline V lookup: CDR1 SGDLS, CDR2 YYNGEE. V lost 4 bases and J 0 bases, leaving 14 bases between the germline ends.

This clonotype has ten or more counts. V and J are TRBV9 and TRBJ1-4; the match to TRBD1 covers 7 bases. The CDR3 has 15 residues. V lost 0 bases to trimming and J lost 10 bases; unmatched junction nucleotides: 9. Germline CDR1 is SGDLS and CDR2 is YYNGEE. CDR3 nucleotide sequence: TGTGCCAGCAGCGTAGACGGACTCGCAGGGGGAAAACTGTTTTTT. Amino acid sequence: CASSVDGLAGGKLFF.

The CDR3 loop reads CAITGGNTEAFF. For the CDR3, the DNA is TGTGCCATCACAGGCGGAAACACTGAAGCTTTCTTT. The chain recombines TRBV10-3 with TRBJ1-1; D unresolved. CDR1 and CDR2 from the germline V gene are ENHRY and SYGVKD. CDR3 length: 12 residues. The V end lost 7 bases, the J end lost 2 bases, and 8 bases lay between the germline ends.

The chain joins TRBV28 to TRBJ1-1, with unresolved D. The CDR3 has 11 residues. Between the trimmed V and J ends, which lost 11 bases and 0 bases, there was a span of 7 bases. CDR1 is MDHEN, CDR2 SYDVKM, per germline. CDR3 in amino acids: CAARMNTEAFF. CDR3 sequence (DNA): TGTGCCGCCCGGATGAACACTGAAGCTTTCTTT.

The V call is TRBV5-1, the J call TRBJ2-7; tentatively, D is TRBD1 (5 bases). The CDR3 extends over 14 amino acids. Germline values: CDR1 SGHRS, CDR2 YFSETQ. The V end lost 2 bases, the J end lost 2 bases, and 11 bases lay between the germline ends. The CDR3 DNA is TGCGCCAGCAGCTTACAAGGGGTCCCCTACGAGCAGTACTTC. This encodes CASSLQGVPYEQYF.

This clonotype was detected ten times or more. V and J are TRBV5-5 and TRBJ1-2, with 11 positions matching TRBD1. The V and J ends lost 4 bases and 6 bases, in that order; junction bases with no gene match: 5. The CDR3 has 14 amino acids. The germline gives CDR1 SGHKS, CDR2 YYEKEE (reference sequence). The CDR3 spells CASSGDRGIDGYTF. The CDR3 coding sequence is TGTGCCAGCAGCGGGGACAGGGGGATAGATGGCTACACCTTC.

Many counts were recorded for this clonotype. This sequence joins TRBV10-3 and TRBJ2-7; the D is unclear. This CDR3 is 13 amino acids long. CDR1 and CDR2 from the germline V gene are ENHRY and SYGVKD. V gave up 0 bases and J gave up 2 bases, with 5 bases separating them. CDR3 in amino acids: CAISESDAYEQYF. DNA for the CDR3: TGTGCCATCAGTGAGTCGGACGCCTACGAGCAGTACTTC.

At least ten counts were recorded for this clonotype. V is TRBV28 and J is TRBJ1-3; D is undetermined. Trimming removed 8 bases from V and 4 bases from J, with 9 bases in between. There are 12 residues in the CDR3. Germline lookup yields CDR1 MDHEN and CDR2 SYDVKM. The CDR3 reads CASGIRGNTIYF. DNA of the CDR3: TGTGCCAGCGGGATCAGGGGAAACACCATATATTTT.

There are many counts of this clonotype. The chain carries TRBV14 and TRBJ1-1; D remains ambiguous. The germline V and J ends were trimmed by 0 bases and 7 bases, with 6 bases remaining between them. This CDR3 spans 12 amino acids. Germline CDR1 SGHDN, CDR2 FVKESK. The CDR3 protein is CASSQDVREAFF. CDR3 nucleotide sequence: TGTGCCAGCAGCCAAGATGTGCGTGAAGCTTTCTTT.

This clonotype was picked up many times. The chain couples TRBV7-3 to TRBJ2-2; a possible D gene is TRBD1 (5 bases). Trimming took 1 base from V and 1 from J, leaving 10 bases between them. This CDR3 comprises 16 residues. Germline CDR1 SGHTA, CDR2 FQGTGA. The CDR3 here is CASSLKQALNTGELFF. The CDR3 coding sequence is TGTGCCAGCAGCTTAAAACAGGCGTTGAACACCGGGGAGCTGTTTTTT.

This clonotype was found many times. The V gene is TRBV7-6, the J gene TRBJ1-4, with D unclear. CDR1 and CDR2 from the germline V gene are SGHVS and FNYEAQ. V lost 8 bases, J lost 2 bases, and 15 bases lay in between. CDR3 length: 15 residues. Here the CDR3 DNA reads TGTGCCAGCTTTCGGGTGCGCGGGACTAATGAAAAACTGTTTTTT. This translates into CASFRVRGTNEKLFF.

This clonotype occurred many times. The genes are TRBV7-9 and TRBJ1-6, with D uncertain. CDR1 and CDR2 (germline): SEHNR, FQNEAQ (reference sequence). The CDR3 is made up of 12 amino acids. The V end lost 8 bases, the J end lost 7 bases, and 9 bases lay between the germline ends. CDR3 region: CASGSLNSPLHF. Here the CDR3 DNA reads TGTGCCAGCGGGTCCCTCAATTCACCCCTCCACTTT.

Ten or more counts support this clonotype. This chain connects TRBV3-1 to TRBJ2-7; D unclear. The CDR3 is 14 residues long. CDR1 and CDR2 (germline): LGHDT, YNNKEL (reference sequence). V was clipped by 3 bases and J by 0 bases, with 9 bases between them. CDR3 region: CASSQEISSYEQYF. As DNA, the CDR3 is TGTGCCAGCAGCCAGGAGATTTCCTCCTACGAGCAGTACTTC.

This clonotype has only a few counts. CDR3 bases: TGTGCCAGCAGCCGTCCGACAGGAAGCACAGATACGCAGTATTTT. This encodes CASSRPTGSTDTQYF. The V call is TRBV7-6, the J call TRBJ2-3, with D possibly being TRBD1 (6 bases). The CDR3 spans 15 residues. Trimming stripped 5 bases from V and 0 bases from J, with 12 bases between. The V gene's germline CDR1 is SGHVS and CDR2 FNYEAQ.

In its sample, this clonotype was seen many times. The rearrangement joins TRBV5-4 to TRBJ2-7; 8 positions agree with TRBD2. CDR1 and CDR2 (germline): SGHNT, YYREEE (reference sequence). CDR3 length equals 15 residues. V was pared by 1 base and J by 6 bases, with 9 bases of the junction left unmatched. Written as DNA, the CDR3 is TGTGCCAGCAGCTTGCCCGGACTAGCAATCGCCGAGCAGTACTTC. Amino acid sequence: CASSLPGLAIAEQYF.

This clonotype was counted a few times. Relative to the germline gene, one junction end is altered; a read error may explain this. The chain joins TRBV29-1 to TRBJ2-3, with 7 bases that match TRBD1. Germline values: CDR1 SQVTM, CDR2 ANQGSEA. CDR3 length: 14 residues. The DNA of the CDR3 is TGCAGCGTGGAAGACAGGGTTGGCACAGATACGCAGTATTTT. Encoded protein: CSVEDRVGTDTQYF.

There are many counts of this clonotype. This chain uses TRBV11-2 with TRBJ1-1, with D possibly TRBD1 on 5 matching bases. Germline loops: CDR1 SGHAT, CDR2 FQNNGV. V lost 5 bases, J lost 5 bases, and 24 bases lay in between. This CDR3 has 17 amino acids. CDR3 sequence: CASSPSWQKGPTTEAFF. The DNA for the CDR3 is TGTGCCAGCAGCCCCTCCTGGCAGAAGGGACCGACAACTGAAGCTTTCTTT.

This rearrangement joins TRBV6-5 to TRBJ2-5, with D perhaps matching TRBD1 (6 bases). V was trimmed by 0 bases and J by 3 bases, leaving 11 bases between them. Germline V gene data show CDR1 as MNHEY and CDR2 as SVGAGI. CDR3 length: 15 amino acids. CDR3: CASSYSTGIKETQYF. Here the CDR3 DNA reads TGTGCCAGCAGTTACTCAACAGGGATTAAAGAGACCCAGTACTTC.

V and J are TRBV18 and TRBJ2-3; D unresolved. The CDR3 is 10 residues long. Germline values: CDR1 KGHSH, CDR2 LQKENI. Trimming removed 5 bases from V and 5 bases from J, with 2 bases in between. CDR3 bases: TGTGCCAGCTCAGAAGATACGCAGTATTTT. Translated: CASSEDTQYF.

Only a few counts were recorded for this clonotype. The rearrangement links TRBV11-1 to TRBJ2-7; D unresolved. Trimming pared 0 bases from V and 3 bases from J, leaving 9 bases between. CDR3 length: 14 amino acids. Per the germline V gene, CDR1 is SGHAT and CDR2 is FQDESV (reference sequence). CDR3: CASSLAGSDYEQYF. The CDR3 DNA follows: TGTGCCAGCAGCTTAGCGGGAAGCGACTACGAGCAGTACTTC.

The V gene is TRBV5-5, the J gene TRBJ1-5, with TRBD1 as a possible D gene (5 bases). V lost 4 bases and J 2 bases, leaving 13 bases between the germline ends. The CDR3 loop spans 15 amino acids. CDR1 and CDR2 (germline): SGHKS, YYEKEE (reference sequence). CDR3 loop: CASSLGLSGNQPQHF. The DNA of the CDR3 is TGTGCCAGCAGCCTGGGACTGAGTGGCAATCAGCCCCAGCATTTT.

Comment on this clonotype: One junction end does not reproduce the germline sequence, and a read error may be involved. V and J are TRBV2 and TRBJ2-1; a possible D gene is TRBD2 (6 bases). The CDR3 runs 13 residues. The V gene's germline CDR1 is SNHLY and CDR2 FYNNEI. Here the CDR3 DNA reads TGTGCCAGCAGTGTCCCGGGACTGGGCCCGTTGATCTTC. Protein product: CASSVPGLGPLIF.

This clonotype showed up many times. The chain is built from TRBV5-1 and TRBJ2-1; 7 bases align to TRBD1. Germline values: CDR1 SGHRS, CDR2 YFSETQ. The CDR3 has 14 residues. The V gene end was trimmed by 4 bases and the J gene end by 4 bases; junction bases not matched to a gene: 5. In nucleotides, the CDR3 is TGCGCCAGCAGCCTGGGGACAGCTTACAATGAGCAGTTCTTC. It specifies CASSLGTAYNEQFF.

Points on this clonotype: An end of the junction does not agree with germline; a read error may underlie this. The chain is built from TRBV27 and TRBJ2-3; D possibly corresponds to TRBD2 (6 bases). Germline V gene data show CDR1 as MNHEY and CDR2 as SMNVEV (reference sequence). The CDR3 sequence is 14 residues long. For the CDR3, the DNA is TGTGCCAGCAGAGCCGGGACTGAGACTTATACGCAGAATTTT. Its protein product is CASRAGTETYTQNF.